Included here is one TCR beta chain sequence, with context. Synthetic TCR analog templates were spiked into each PCR. Method: immunoSEQ multiplex PCR; TCRdb's copy keeps in-frame clones and lacks some. This sample has some 120,000 clones, with around 88% found just once. The source of the sample is a study of PD-L1 blockade in urothelial cancer. Across the study: Male sex and bladder-origin urothelial cancer were recorded for about 90% of the roughly 29 patients. A median approximately 140,000 T cells were found in blood samples.

V lost 7 bases to trimming and J lost 7 bases; unmatched junction nucleotides: 8. The CDR3 covers 14 residues. CDR1 is WSHSY and CDR2 is SAAADI in the germline V gene. As for time point: peripheral blood 6 weeks after treatment start. Patient disease was locally advanced or metastatic urothelial carcinoma. The sequence was obtained from a man in his sixties with urothelial cancer. The V and J genes are TRBV10-2 and TRBJ2-2, with 8 bases aligning to TRBD2. Sequencing was performed on PBMCs, taken around atezolizumab (anti-PD-L1) treatment. The CDR3 is CASKGLVTVGELFF. The CDR3 coding sequence is TGCGCCAGCAAGGGACTAGTAACGGTCGGGGAGCTGTTTTTT.